This passage covers 11 T cell receptor beta chains from one sample sequenced in a study of blood T cells in healthy people across ages. A second PCR, run for about 7 to 11 cycles, used a sample-barcoded 5' primer plus a J-beta primer mix. TCRdb re-derived calls from the 5' RACE reads in MiXCR, one entry per CDR3 protein. In the table there are about 1,800,000 distinct CDR3 sequences, under 30% of which are singletons. The sequencing sample was made of blood. Every receptor here comes from a woman aged 25 to 45 in good health.

This clonotype occurred a few times. The chain combines TRBV7-2 with TRBJ1-5; D call uncertain. The V gene lost 1 base and the J gene lost 6 bases, with 13 bases spanning the gap. This CDR3 is built from 15 residues. Germline V lookup: CDR1 SGHTA, CDR2 FQGNSA. In DNA, the CDR3 is TGTGCCAGCAGCTTAGATCTAGGCTCTGCTCAGCCCCAGCATTTT. It specifies CASSLDLGSAQPQHF.

This clonotype was observed a few times. V and J are TRBV20-1 and TRBJ2-3; the match to TRBD2 covers 9 bases. The length of the CDR3 is 16 residues. From germline, CDR1 is DFQATT and CDR2 SNEGSKA (reference sequence). J lost 4 bases, V lost 6 bases, and 14 bases had no gene match. The CDR3 region has the DNA TGCAGTGCCGTAGGTAGCGGGGGTCGGGCAGCAGATACGCAGTATTTT. Its protein is CSAVGSGGRAADTQYF.

The chain recombines TRBV20-1 with TRBJ2-1, with D possibly matching TRBD2 (5 bases). V lost 2 bases and J lost 0, with 11 bases in between. This CDR3 comprises 15 residues. Looked up from germline, CDR1 is DFQATT and CDR2 is SNEGSKA (reference sequence). The CDR3 coding sequence is TGCAGTGCTAGACACGGGGTCAGCTCCTACAATGAGCAGTTCTTC. Protein product: CSARHGVSSYNEQFF.

About this clonotype: A much larger clone sits a single nucleotide away, making a read error possible. V usage is TRBV6-5 and J usage is TRBJ1-4, with D hard to call. The germline gives CDR1 MNHEY, CDR2 SVGAGI. The length of the CDR3 is 16 residues. CDR3 bases: TGTGCCAGCAGTTTCGGACGGACTGCAGCTAATGAAAAACGGTTTTTT. This encodes CASSFGRTAANEKRFF.

The table lists this clonotype with a few counts. CDR3 residues: CASSIQRGVSYEQYF. In DNA, the CDR3 is TGTGCCAGTAGTATACAGCGGGGGGTCTCCTACGAGCAGTACTTC. This sequence joins TRBV19 and TRBJ2-7; 9 bases agree with TRBD2. With 2 bases clipped from V and 0 bases from J, the junction kept 2 bases outside the gene matches. Germline V gene lookup returns CDR1 LNHDA and CDR2 SQIVND (reference sequence). The CDR3 totals 15 residues.

This clonotype was seen repeatedly, ten times or more. The rearrangement uses TRBV10-3 and TRBJ2-1, with D possibly TRBD2 on 6 matching bases. CDR1 is ENHRY, CDR2 SYGVKD, per germline. The CDR3 runs 14 residues. Trimming cost V 7 bases and J 0 bases, with 10 bases left between them. This CDR3 is CAINSGSSYNEQFF. CDR3 coding DNA: TGTGCCATCAATAGCGGAAGCTCCTACAATGAGCAGTTCTTC.

This clonotype was recorded many times. The chain links TRBV7-6 to TRBJ2-1; D ambiguous. Germline V gives CDR1 SGHVS, CDR2 FNYEAQ. Trimming pared 4 bases from V and 5 bases from J, leaving 6 bases between. This CDR3 spans 12 amino acids. The CDR3 nucleotides are TGTGCCAGCAGCTCTTTACACAATGAGCAGTTCTTC. As protein: CASSSLHNEQFF.

The V call is TRBV9, the J call TRBJ1-2, with D unresolved. The V end was cut by 0 bases, the J end by 4 bases, with 13 bases between. Germline V lookup: CDR1 SGDLS, CDR2 YYNGEE. The CDR3 has 15 residues. The CDR3 bases are TGTGCCAGCAGCGTAGTTCCAGAGAGGCCCTATGGCTACACCTTC. Its translation: CASSVVPERPYGYTF.

The CDR3 is CASSWVYNEQFF. As DNA, the CDR3 is TGTGCCAGCAGTTGGGTGTACAATGAGCAGTTCTTC. The chain recombines TRBV6-2 or TRBV6-3 with TRBJ2-1; D uncertain. This CDR3 contains 12 residues. The V end was cut by 4 bases, the J end by 4 bases, with 5 bases between. The germline CDR1 and CDR2 sequences are MNHEY and SVGEGT.

This clonotype has only a few counts. A read error may account for a junction end that differs from germline. The chain links TRBV6-6 to TRBJ1-2, with TRBD1 matching 10 bases. Germline V gene lookup returns CDR1 MNHNY and CDR2 SVGAGI (reference sequence). CDR3 size: 15 residues. For the CDR3, the DNA is TGTGCCAGCAGTTACCCCGGGACAGGGGCCTATGGCTGCACCTTC. It codes for CASSYPGTGAYGCTF.

The chain joins TRBV7-9 to TRBJ2-7; D call uncertain. The germline V gene has CDR1 SEHNR and CDR2 FQNEAQ (reference sequence). V was pared by 1 base and J by 9 bases, with 16 bases between. The CDR3 extends over 14 amino acids. CDR3 sequence reads: CASSLEGNVDTQYF. CDR3 coding DNA: TGTGCCAGCAGCTTAGAAGGGAATGTGGATACGCAGTACTTC. The full variable domain, completed using reference TRBV7-9 and TRBJ2-7, is DTGVSQNPRHKITKRGQNVTFRCDPISEHNRLYWYRQTLGQGPEFLTYFQNEAQLEKSRLLSDRFSAERPKGSFSTLEIQRTEQGDSAMYLCASSLEGNVDTQYFGPGTRLTVT.